One and the same sample provided the 28 T cell receptor beta chains below, sequenced in a study of T cell repertoires in cytomegalovirus infection. No cognate antigen is known for these TCRs. TCRdb reprocessed the reads with MiXCR, giving one entry per CDR3 protein. The repertoire has about 500,000 distinct CDR3 sequences, roughly a third of them found once; the top ten carry 15% to 20%. Sequences were derived from cultured PBMCs, sampled from culture after CMV antigen stimulation. These receptor sequences come from a human donor in good health (CMV status not recorded). Some clones in this sample may be carry-over from other donors' samples.

This clonotype occurred a few times. The chain combines TRBV7-8 with TRBJ2-5, with D perhaps TRBD2 (5 bases). CDR3 length: 11 residues. V shed 5 bases and J shed 9 bases, with 10 bases lying between them. The germline gives CDR1 SGHVS, CDR2 FQNEAQ. The CDR3, as DNA: TGTGCCAGCAGCCCCTACGGGGCCCAGTACTTC. Residues: CASSPYGAQYF.

V is TRBV7-2 and J is TRBJ1-2, with unresolved D. V lost 0 bases, J lost 7 bases, and 21 bases lay in between. Germline assignment: CDR1 SGHTA and CDR2 FQGNSA. The CDR3 covers 17 residues. The CDR3, as DNA: TGTGCCAGCAGCTTAGCCTCTGTAGTCCGGAGTGGTCGTGGCTACACCTTC. Protein product: CASSLASVVRSGRGYTF.

The rearrangement uses TRBV11-2 and TRBJ2-5, with unresolved D. The V gene's germline CDR1 is SGHAT and CDR2 FQNNGV. This CDR3 has 16 amino acids. V was cut by 4 bases and J by 0 bases, with 15 bases left in between. CDR3 amino acids: CASSSSPRLYQETQYF. As DNA, the CDR3 is TGTGCCAGCAGCTCGTCCCCCCGATTGTACCAAGAGACCCAGTACTTC.

This clonotype was recorded many times. V usage is TRBV7-2 and J usage is TRBJ2-7; 9 bases are a match to TRBD2. The germline V gene encodes CDR1 SGHTA and CDR2 FQGNSA. V shed 4 bases and J 6 bases; nucleotides not matched to a gene: 10. The length of the CDR3 is 15 residues. The CDR3 bases are TGTGCCAGCAGCTCCCCTGGGGGACTAGCTGTCGAGCAGTACTTC. Translation: CASSSPGGLAVEQYF.

The chain recombines TRBV11-2 with TRBJ2-3; 13 bases fit TRBD2. This CDR3 comprises 13 residues. The V gene's germline CDR1 is SGHAT and CDR2 FQNNGV. J lost 10 bases, V lost 5 bases, and 3 bases had no gene match. CDR3 loop: CASSPGLAGSQYF. Written as DNA, the CDR3 is TGTGCCAGCAGCCCGGGACTAGCGGGATCGCAGTATTTT.

This clonotype was seen at least ten times. The V call is TRBV7-9, the J call TRBJ2-1; 9 bases are a match to TRBD1. This CDR3 spans 16 amino acids. With V trimmed by 1 base and J by 2 bases, 3 bases remained unmatched. Germline V gene data show CDR1 as SEHNR and CDR2 as FQNEAQ (reference sequence). CDR3 protein: CASSLVGTGTYNEQFF. Here the CDR3 DNA reads TGTGCCAGCAGCTTAGTTGGGACAGGGACCTACAATGAGCAGTTCTTC.

The genes are TRBV5-6 and TRBJ2-3, with TRBD1 as a possible D gene (6 bases). Germline assignment: CDR1 SGHDT and CDR2 YYEEEE. V lost 1 base and J lost 2, with 11 bases in between. The CDR3 has 15 residues. CDR3 DNA sequence: TGTGCCAGCAGCTTGACAGGGACGACCACAGATACGCAGTATTTT. As protein: CASSLTGTTTDTQYF.

The chain combines TRBV4-2 with TRBJ2-1; 16 bases fit TRBD2. Germline V gene data show CDR1 as LGHNA and CDR2 as YNFKEQ. The CDR3 spans 17 residues. The V segment lost 4 bases and the J segment 7 bases; nucleotides outside the gene matches: 7. CDR3: CASSPGTSGRATNEQFF. CDR3 coding DNA: TGTGCCAGCAGCCCCGGGACTAGCGGGAGGGCCACAAATGAGCAGTTCTTC.

Regarding this clonotype: A clone one base away is much larger, so this may be a read error. This rearrangement joins TRBV11-3 to TRBJ1-1; D is undetermined. This CDR3 comprises 17 residues. Germline values: CDR1 SGHNT, CDR2 YENEEA. In DNA, the CDR3 is TGTGCCAACAGCTTATATAAGTGGCGACAACCGAACACTGAAGCTTTCTTT. Residues: CANSLYKWRQPNTEAFF.

This clonotype was seen a few times. The chain couples TRBV20-1 to TRBJ2-1; possible D gene TRBD1, 6 bases. The CDR3 has 14 amino acids. V lost 6 bases and J 4 bases, leaving 16 bases between the germline ends. Germline V gene lookup returns CDR1 DFQATT and CDR2 SNEGSKA (reference sequence). CDR3 sequence (DNA): TGCAGTGCCGAGCTCGGGACAACTTACAATGAGCAGTTCTTC. Amino acids: CSAELGTTYNEQFF.

This CDR3 is CATSESGLASTDTQYF. The CDR3 DNA is TGTGCCACCAGTGAATCCGGACTAGCATCCACAGATACGCAGTATTTT. This chain links TRBV24-1 with TRBJ2-3, with 8 bases lining up with TRBD2. The CDR3 totals 16 residues. The trim removed 4 bases at V and 2 bases at J, leaving 7 bases unmatched. The germline gives CDR1 KGHDR, CDR2 SFDVKD.

The rearrangement uses TRBV6-2 or TRBV6-3 and TRBJ2-2; TRBD2 agrees at 7 bases. The length of the CDR3 is 15 residues. With V trimmed by 2 bases and J by 5 bases, 5 bases remained unmatched. CDR1 and CDR2 from the germline V gene are MNHEY and SVGEGT. CDR3 loop: CASSYGASGTGELFF. CDR3 nucleotide sequence: TGTGCCAGCAGTTACGGGGCTAGCGGTACCGGGGAGCTGTTTTTT.

There are a few counts of this clonotype. This chain joins TRBV6-2 or TRBV6-3 and TRBJ2-7; TRBD1 matches 9 bases. Germline V gene data show CDR1 as MNHEY and CDR2 as SVGEGT. The CDR3 extends over 13 amino acids. V shed 7 bases, J shed 2 bases, and the junction held 3 bases outside the gene matches. CDR3 loop: CASKTGGTYEQYV. The CDR3, as DNA: TGTGCCAGCAAGACAGGGGGAACCTACGAGCAGTACGTC.

Only a few counts were recorded for this clonotype. The V and J genes are TRBV7-3 and TRBJ2-2, with TRBD1 matching 7 bases. This CDR3 contains 14 residues. The germline V gene encodes CDR1 SGHTA and CDR2 FQGTGA. The J segment lost 4 bases and the V segment lost 6 bases, leaving 5 bases of the junction unmatched. In DNA form, the CDR3 reads TGTGCCAGCAGAAAACAGGGGATCACCGGGGAGCTGTTTTTT. It translates to CASRKQGITGELFF.

The sample holds a few counts of this clonotype. This chain connects TRBV6-2 or TRBV6-3 to TRBJ2-7, with a possible D match to TRBD2 (6 bases). V shed 6 bases and J shed 7 bases, with 22 bases lying between them. The CDR3 loop spans 15 amino acids. Per the germline V gene, CDR1 is MNHEY and CDR2 is SVGEGT. In nucleotides, the CDR3 is TGTGCCAGCAGCCCCTACGGAGGGGATGGGACGGAGCAGTACGTC. Residues: CASSPYGGDGTEQYV.

The V and J genes are TRBV19 and TRBJ2-1; 9 nucleotides agree with TRBD2. Germline values: CDR1 LNHDA, CDR2 SQIVND (reference sequence). CDR3 length equals 15 residues. V lost 3 bases, J lost 7 bases, and 7 bases stayed unmatched. The CDR3 nucleotides are TGTGCCAGTAGTATTCTAGCGGGGATAGAGAATGAGCAGTTCTTC. This translates into CASSILAGIENEQFF.

This clonotype was detected a few times. V and J are TRBV28 and TRBJ1-1; D gene ambiguous. Germline V gene sequence: CDR1 MDHEN, CDR2 SYDVKM. Trimming took off 2 bases at V and 4 bases at J, with 8 bases between the two ends. The CDR3 runs to 13 residues. CDR3 in amino acids: CASSLGWGTEAFF. The CDR3 nucleotides are TGTGCCAGCAGTTTAGGTTGGGGCACTGAAGCTTTCTTT.

The chain recombines TRBV4-2 with TRBJ1-2, with D possibly matching TRBD1 (6 bases). Germline V CDR1 and CDR2: LGHNA, YNFKEQ. This CDR3 is built from 16 residues. The V end lost 1 base, the J end lost 0 bases, and 12 bases lay between the germline ends. CDR3 DNA: TGTGCCAGCAGCCAAGCTGGGACACCTTCTAACTATGGCTACACCTTC. Translation gives CASSQAGTPSNYGYTF.

This chain connects TRBV6-2 or TRBV6-3 to TRBJ1-2; TRBD1 matches at 7 bases. The CDR3 sequence is 13 residues long. Germline CDR1 MNHEY, CDR2 SVGEGT. The trim removed 5 bases at V and 4 bases at J, leaving 4 bases unmatched. In nucleotides, the CDR3 is TGTGCCAGCAGTAACGACAGGGCCTATGGCTACACCTTC. Protein product: CASSNDRAYGYTF.

The V and J genes are TRBV4-1 and TRBJ1-2; D ambiguous. The CDR3 sequence is 13 residues long. Germline assignment: CDR1 MGHRA and CDR2 YSYEKL. Trimming took 3 bases from V and 8 from J, leaving 13 bases between them. In DNA form, the CDR3 reads TGCGCCAGCAGCCAGTCAATAGGTCCGGGCTACACCTTC. This sequence encodes CASSQSIGPGYTF.

This clonotype was found a few times. The chain links TRBV4-1 to TRBJ2-4; D perhaps matches TRBD2 (6 bases). V shed 3 bases and J shed 0 bases, with 18 bases lying between them. The germline CDR1 and CDR2 sequences are MGHRA and YSYEKL. CDR3 size: 18 residues. The CDR3 loop is CASSQPEGRSIAKNIQYF. The CDR3 DNA follows: TGCGCCAGCAGCCAGCCAGAGGGGAGGTCCATAGCCAAAAACATTCAGTACTTC.

V gene TRBV7-3 combines with J gene TRBJ2-3, with 15 bases fitting TRBD2. V trimming: 0 bases; J trimming: 3 bases; junction bases outside the gene matches: 10. The CDR3 loop spans 20 amino acids. Germline V CDR1 and CDR2: SGHTA, FQGTGA. The CDR3 DNA sequence: TGTGCCAGCAGCTTAACCCCCCTAGGACTAGCGGGAGGGCCAACAGATACGCAGTATTTT. Protein product: CASSLTPLGLAGGPTDTQYF.

This clonotype was observed many times. The chain couples TRBV6-2 or TRBV6-3 to TRBJ2-1; 8 bases line up with TRBD2. V was clipped by 7 bases and J by 9 bases; unmatched bases: 17. CDR3 size: 16 residues. Germline loops: CDR1 MNHEY, CDR2 SVGEGT. CDR3 amino acids: CASKALRVAGLGEQFF. In nucleotides, the CDR3 is TGTGCCAGCAAAGCCCTGAGGGTAGCGGGATTAGGTGAGCAGTTCTTC.

The gene calls are TRBV6-5 and TRBJ1-5; D is perhaps TRBD1 (6 bases). This CDR3 comprises 16 residues. V lost 0 bases to trimming and J lost 6 bases, with 15 bases between them. Germline V gives CDR1 MNHEY, CDR2 SVGAGI. CDR3 sequence: CASSYSSGGAGQPQHF. The CDR3 bases are TGTGCCAGCAGTTACTCGAGCGGGGGCGCGGGTCAGCCCCAGCATTTT.

This clonotype has just a few counts. The chain couples TRBV20-1 to TRBJ1-6; 8 nucleotides align to TRBD1. Unmatched junction bases numbered 13, after V lost 6 bases and J lost 0 bases. The CDR3 consists of 18 residues. Germline CDR1 and CDR2: DFQATT and SNEGSKA (reference sequence). In DNA, the CDR3 is TGCAGTGCCATGGACAGGGCTATTTTGAGCTCCTATAATTCACCCCTCCACTTT. Its protein is CSAMDRAILSSYNSPLHF.

This clonotype is a singleton in its sample. This chain connects TRBV10-1 to TRBJ2-2, with 10 bases fitting TRBD1. The CDR3 runs to 15 residues. The junction had 4 bases not matched to a gene; V was cut back by 4 bases and J by 5 bases. Germline loops: CDR1 WNHNN, CDR2 SYGVQD (reference sequence). As DNA, the CDR3 is TGCGCCAGCAGTGCCGGGACAGGGGAGACCGGGGAGCTGTTTTTT. Protein sequence: CASSAGTGETGELFF.

The chain carries TRBV29-1 and TRBJ1-1; D is ambiguous. Germline CDR1 and CDR2: SQVTM and ANQGSEA. V shed 7 bases and J shed 11 bases, with 26 bases lying between them. This CDR3 spans 14 amino acids. DNA of the CDR3: TGCAGCGCCTCTAGCCCCGCGGTCTTCGGTGACGCTTTCTTT. Translating gives CSASSPAVFGDAFF.

There are a few counts of this clonotype. The chain couples TRBV27 to TRBJ2-7; D is ambiguous. Trimming took 2 bases from V and 5 from J, leaving 7 bases between them. This CDR3 comprises 12 residues. Germline-derived CDR1 and CDR2 are MNHEY and SMNVEV (reference sequence). The CDR3 protein is CASSLGADEQYF. The CDR3 region has the DNA TGTGCCAGCAGTTTAGGTGCCGACGAGCAGTACTTC.